This T cell receptor beta chain derives from a study of cytomegalovirus exposure and HLA in healthy donors. General study results and limits: In a later analysis, a genetic analysis reported fewer productive-TCR N-insertions in an Asian-associated ancestry cluster than the cohort average. As a later analysis showed, several of the most significant clusters appeared to be linked to common viral pathogens. In a later analysis, a missense DCLRE1C variant was linked to TCR beta V- and J-gene trimming. It was likely that a cluster of highly shared sequence variants was a sequencing artifact.

Germline assignment: CDR1 SGHRS and CDR2 YFSETQ. The CDR3 totals 16 residues. Trimming removed 4 bases at V and 0 bases at J, with 14 bases between. Use of 60 Vbeta and 13 Jbeta primers characterized the PCR. The data were produced by immunoSEQ multiplex PCR, yet TCRdb's version contains in-frame clones alone and is incomplete. The table has 210,000 or so clones, roughly 79% seen once. As concerns this clone: Its matching antigen is unknown.

The sequence was obtained from a man aged 18-30 years in good health and CMV-seronegative. Sequences were obtained from PBMCs. The rearrangement uses TRBV5-1 and TRBJ2-1; a weak D match, TRBD2 (6 bases). The chain's CDR3 is CASSRGEADSYNEQFF. The CDR3 DNA reads TGCGCCAGCAGCCGCGGGGAGGCAGACTCCTACAATGAGCAGTTCTTC.